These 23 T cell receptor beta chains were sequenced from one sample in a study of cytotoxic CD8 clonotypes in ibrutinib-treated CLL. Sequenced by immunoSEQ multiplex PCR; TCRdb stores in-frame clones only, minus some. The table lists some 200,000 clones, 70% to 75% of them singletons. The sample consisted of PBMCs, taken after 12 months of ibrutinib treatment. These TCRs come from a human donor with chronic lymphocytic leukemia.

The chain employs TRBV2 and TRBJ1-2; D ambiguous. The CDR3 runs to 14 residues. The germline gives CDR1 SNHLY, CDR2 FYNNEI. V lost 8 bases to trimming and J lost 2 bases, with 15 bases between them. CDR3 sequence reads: CASRLGSVNYGYTF. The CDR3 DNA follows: TGTGCCAGCCGGCTGGGGTCGGTAAACTATGGCTACACCTTC.

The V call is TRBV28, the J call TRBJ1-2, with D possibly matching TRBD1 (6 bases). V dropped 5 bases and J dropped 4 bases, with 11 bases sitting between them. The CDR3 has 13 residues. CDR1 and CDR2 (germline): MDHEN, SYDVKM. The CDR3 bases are TGTGCCAGCAGTGGGGGCGCTGGCTATGGCTACACCTTC. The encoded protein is CASSGGAGYGYTF.

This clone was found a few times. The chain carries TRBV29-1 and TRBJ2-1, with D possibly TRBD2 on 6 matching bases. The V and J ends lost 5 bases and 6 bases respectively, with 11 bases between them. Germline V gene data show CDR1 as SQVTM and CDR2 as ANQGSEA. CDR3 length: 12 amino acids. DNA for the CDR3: TGCAGCGTTCTCGGAGGGAGCAATGAGCAGTTCTTC. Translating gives CSVLGGSNEQFF.

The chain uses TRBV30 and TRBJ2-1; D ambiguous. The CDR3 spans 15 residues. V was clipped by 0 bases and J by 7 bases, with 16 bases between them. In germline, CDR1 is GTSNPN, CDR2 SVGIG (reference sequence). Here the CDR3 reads CAWSVGQADWNEQFF. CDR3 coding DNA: TGTGCCTGGAGTGTAGGGCAGGCCGATTGGAATGAGCAGTTCTTC.

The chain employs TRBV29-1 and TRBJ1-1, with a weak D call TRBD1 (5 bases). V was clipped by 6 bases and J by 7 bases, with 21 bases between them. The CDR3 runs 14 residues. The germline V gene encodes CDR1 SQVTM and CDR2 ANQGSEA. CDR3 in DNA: TGCAGCGTAGACAGCTCACGGACAAGCCGTGAAGCTTTCTTT. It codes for CSVDSSRTSREAFF.

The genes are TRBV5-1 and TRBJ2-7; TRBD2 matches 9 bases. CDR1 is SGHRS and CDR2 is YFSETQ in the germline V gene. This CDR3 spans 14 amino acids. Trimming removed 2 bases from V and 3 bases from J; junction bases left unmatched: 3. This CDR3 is CASSFSGGDYEQYF. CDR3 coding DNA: TGCGCCAGCAGCTTTAGCGGGGGCGACTACGAGCAGTACTTC.

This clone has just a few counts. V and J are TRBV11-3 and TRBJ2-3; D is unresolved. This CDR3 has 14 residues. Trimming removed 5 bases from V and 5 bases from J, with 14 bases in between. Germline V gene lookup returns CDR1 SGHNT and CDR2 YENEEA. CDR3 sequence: CASSPQGYGDTQYF. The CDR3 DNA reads TGTGCCAGCAGCCCCCAAGGGTATGGAGATACGCAGTATTTT.

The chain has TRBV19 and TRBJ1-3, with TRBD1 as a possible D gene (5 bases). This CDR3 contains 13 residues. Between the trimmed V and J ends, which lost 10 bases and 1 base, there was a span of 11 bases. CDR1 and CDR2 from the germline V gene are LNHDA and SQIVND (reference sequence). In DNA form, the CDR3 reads TGTGCCACCCAAGACAGTTCTGGAAACACCATATATTTT. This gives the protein CATQDSSGNTIYF.

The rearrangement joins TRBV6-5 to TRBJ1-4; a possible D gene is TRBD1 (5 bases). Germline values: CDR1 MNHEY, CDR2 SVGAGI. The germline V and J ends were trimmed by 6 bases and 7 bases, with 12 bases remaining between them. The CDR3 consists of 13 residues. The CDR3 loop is CASRFMGREKLFF. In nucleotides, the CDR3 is TGTGCCAGCAGGTTTATGGGGCGTGAAAAACTGTTTTTT.

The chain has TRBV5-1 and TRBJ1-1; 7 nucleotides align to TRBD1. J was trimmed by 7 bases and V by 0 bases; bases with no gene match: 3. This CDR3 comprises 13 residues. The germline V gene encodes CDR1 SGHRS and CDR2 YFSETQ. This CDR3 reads CASSLGRDSEAFF. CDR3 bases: TGCGCCAGCAGCTTGGGAAGGGACAGTGAAGCTTTCTTT.

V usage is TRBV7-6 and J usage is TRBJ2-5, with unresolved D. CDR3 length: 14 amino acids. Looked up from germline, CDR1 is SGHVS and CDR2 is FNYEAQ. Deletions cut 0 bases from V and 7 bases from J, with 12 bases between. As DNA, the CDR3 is TGTGCCAGCAGCTTAGCGAGCAGTTTAGGGACCCAGTACTTC. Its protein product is CASSLASSLGTQYF. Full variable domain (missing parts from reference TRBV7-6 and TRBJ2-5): GAGVSQSPRYKVTKRGQDVALRCDPISGHVSLYWYRQALGQGPEFLTYFNYEAQQDKSGLPNDRFSAERPEGSISTLTIQRTEQRDSAMYRCASSLASSLGTQYFGPGTRLLVL.

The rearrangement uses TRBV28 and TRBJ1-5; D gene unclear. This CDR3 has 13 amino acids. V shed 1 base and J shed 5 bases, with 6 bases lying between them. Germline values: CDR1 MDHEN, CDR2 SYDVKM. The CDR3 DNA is TGTGCCAGCAGTTTATTGCCTTATCAGCCCCAGCATTTT. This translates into CASSLLPYQPQHF.

The CDR3 sequence: CASSLSAAGGIITSTDTQYF. CDR3 bases: TGTGCCAGCAGTTTATCTGCGGCGGGGGGGATTATTACTAGCACAGATACGCAGTATTTT. V is TRBV27 and J is TRBJ2-3; 9 positions match TRBD2. With 0 bases clipped from V and 0 bases from J, the junction kept 13 bases outside the gene matches. The CDR3 is 20 residues long. Germline values: CDR1 MNHEY, CDR2 SMNVEV (reference sequence).

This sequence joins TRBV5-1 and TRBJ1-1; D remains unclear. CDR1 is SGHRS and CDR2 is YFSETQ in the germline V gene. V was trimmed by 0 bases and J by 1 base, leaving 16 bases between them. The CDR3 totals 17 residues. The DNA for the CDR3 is TGCGCCAGCAGCTTGGGGTTTGTTGGGGTGGAGAACACTGAAGCTTTCTTT. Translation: CASSLGFVGVENTEAFF.

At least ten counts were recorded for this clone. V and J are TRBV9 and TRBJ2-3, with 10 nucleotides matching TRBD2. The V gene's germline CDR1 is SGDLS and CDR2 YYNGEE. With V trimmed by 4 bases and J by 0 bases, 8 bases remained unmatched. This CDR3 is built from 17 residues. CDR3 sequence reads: CASSPRTSGISTDTQYF. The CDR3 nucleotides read TGTGCCAGCAGCCCGAGGACTAGCGGAATTAGCACAGATACGCAGTATTTT.

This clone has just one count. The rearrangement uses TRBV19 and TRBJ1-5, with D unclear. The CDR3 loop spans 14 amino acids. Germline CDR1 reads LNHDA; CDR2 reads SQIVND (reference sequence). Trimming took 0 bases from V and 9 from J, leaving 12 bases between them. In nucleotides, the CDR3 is TGTGCCAGTAGTATAGATCGCGGAATCGGGCCCCAGCATTTT. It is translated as CASSIDRGIGPQHF.

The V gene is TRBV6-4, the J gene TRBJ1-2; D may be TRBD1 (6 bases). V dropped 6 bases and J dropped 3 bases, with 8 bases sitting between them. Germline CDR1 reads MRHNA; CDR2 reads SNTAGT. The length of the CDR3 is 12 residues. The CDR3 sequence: CASRDRDYGYTF. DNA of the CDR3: TGTGCCAGCAGGGACAGAGACTATGGCTACACCTTC.

CDR3 loop: CASSQEFAVYEQYF. The CDR3 coding sequence is TGCGCCAGCAGCCAAGAATTCGCAGTCTACGAGCAGTACTTC. The J gene is TRBJ2-7, the V gene TRBV4-3; no clear D gene. Germline assignment: CDR1 LGHNA and CDR2 YSLEER. V lost 0 bases and J 3 bases, leaving 9 bases between the germline ends. CDR3 length: 14 residues.

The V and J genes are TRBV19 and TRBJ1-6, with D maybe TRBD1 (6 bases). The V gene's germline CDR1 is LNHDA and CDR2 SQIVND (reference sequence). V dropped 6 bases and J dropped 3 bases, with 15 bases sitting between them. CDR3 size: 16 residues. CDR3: CASRQGGPNYNSPLHF. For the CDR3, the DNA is TGTGCCAGTAGACAGGGCGGACCAAACTATAATTCACCCCTCCACTTT.

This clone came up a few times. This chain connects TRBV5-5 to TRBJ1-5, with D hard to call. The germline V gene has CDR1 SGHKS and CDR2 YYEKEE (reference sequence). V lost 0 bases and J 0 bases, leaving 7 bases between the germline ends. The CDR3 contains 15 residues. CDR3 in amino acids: CASSLEILSNQPQHF. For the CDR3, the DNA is TGTGCCAGCAGCTTGGAAATACTTAGCAATCAGCCCCAGCATTTT.

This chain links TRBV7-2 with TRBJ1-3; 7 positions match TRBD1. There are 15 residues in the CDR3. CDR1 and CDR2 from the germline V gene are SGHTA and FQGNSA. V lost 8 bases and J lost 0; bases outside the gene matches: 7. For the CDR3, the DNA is TGTGCCAGCGAATTCAGGGGGGGCTCTGGAAACACCATATATTTT. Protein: CASEFRGGSGNTIYF.

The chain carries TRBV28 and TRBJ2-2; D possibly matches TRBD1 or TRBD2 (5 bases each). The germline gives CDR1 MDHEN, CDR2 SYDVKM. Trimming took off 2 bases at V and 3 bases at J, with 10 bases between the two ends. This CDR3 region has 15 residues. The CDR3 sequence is CASSLGGRDTGELFF. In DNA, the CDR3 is TGTGCCAGCAGTTTAGGGGGACGGGACACCGGGGAGCTGTTTTTT.

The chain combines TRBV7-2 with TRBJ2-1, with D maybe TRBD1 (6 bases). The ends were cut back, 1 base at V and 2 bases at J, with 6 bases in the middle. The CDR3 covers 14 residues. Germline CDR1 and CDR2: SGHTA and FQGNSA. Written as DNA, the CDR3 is TGTGCCAGCAGCTTAGACAGGGCCTACAATGAGCAGTTCTTC. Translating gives CASSLDRAYNEQFF.